One T cell receptor beta chain is described in this entry. CDR1 is SEHNR, CDR2 FQNEAQ, per germline (reference sequence). CDR3 length: 15 residues. The junction had 6 bases not matched to a gene; V was cut back by 1 base and J by 5 bases. This entry belongs to a study of CD8 T cells in Susac syndrome. Reverse transcription of about 0.5 to 1 ug RNA used random hexamers. TCRdb passed the immunoSEQ multiplex PCR reads through MiXCR, listing each CDR3 protein once. The sample gives approximately 120,000 distinct CDR3 sequences, approximately 90% of which show up once; 0.2% to 0.25% is in the top ten. The clonotype originates from a human donor with multiple sclerosis. The sequenced material came from CD8+ T cells from PBMCs. The chain joins TRBV7-9 to TRBJ1-1; 8 bases fit TRBD1. The CDR3 is CASSLGTGMRTEAFF. DNA of the CDR3: TGTGCCAGCAGCTTAGGGACAGGGATGCGGACTGAAGCTTTCTTT.